This T cell receptor (beta chain) was found in a study of cytomegalovirus exposure and HLA in healthy donors. Study-level information: Researchers previously reported finding fewer than 140 million unique TCR beta sequences from approximately 200 million T cells. Researchers found that roughly 80% of some 400 genotyped donors fell within the Caucasian-associated ancestry cluster. Findings and caveats of the study: Apart from CMV serostatus, no immune exposure information was available. Earlier analysis found most TCR beta V segments productive about 87% or about 30% of the time.

Details on this clone: Its antigen is still unknown.

Germline V gives CDR1 SGHKS, CDR2 YYEKEE (reference sequence). V was shortened by 2 bases and J by 7 bases, with 9 bases between the two germline ends. This CDR3 is 13 amino acids long. The PCR had 60 Vbeta and 13 Jbeta primers. The data were produced by immunoSEQ multiplex PCR, yet TCRdb's version contains in-frame clones alone and is incomplete. Of approximately 150,000 clones listed, 60% to 80% were seen once; the top ten hold 10% to 12%. Sequenced: PBMCs. The source of this sequence is a man aged 18 to 29 in good health and CMV-seropositive. This chain links TRBV5-5 with TRBJ1-4; no reliable D call. CDR3 nucleotides: TGTGCCAGCAGCTTACACGTGGCTGAAAAACTGTTTTTT. Translated: CASSLHVAEKLFF.